Below, one TCR beta chain is given with its context. Its specificity is unknown. Germline and junction disagree at one end, which may indicate a read error. Then a second PCR, running about 6 to 12 cycles, was carried out with a sample-barcoded 5' primer and a J-beta primer mix. Each TCR beta cDNA got a 12-nucleotide random molecular identifier. TCRdb processed the 5' RACE reads anew with MiXCR; each CDR3 protein has one entry. The table lists more than 550,000 distinct CDR3 sequences, approximately 21% of them singletons. The data stem from a study of blood T cells in healthy people across ages. Study summary: When template switching was applied, about one barcoded beta molecule was captured per two T cells. Study findings and constraints: No one knew whether donors had CMV, which possibly confounded expanded clonotype changes.

CDR3 length equals 14 residues. CDR1 is SNHLY and CDR2 is FYNNEI in the germline V gene. Sequencing used blood. This chain connects TRBV2 to TRBJ2-2; 8 bases fit TRBD2. The clonotype comes from a man in his 70s in good health. The CDR3 spells CASRGGMNTGELVF. The DNA for the CDR3 is TGTGCCAGCCGGGGGGGGATGAACACCGGGGAGCTGGTTTTT.